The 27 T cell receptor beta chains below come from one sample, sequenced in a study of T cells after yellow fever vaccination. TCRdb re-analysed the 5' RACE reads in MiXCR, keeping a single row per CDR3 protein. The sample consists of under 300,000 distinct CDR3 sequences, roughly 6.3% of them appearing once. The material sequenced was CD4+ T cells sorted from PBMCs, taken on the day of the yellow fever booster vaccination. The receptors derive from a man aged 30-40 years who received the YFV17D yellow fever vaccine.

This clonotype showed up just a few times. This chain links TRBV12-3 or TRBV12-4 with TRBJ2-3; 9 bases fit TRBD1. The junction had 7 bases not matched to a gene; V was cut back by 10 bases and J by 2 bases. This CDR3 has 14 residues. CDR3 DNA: TGTGCCACCTCGGACAGGGGCCACACAGATACGCAGTATTTT. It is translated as CATSDRGHTDTQYF.

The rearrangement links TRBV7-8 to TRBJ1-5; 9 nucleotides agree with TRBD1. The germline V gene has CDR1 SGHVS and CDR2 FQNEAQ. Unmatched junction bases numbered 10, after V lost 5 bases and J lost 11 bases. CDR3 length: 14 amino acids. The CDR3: CASSRGQGLWSQHF. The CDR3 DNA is TGTGCCAGCAGCCGGGGACAGGGATTATGGTCCCAGCATTTT.

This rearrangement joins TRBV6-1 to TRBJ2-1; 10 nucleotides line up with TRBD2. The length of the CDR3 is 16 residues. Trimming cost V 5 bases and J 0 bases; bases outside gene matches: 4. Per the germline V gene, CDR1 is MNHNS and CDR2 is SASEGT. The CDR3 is CASSKGLASSYNEQFF. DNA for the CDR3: TGTGCCAGCAGTAAGGGACTAGCGAGCTCCTACAATGAGCAGTTCTTC.

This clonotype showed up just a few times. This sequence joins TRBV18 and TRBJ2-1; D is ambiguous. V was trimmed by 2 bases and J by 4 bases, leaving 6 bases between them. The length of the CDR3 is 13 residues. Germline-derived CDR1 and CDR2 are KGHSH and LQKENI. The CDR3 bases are TGTGCCAGCTCACCAGCCAGGTACAATGAGCAGTTCTTC. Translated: CASSPARYNEQFF.

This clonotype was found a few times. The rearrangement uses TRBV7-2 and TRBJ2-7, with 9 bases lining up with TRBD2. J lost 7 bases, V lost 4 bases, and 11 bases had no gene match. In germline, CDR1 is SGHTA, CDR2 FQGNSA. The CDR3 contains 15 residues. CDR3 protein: CASSSQAGGWQEQYF. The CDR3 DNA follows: TGTGCCAGCAGCTCCCAAGCGGGAGGATGGCAAGAGCAGTACTTC.

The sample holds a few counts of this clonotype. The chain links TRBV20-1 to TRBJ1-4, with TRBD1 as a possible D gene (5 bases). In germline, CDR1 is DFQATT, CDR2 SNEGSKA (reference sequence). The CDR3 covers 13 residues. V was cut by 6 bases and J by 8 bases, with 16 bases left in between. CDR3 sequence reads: CSASPGGWEKLFF. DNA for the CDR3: TGCAGTGCCTCCCCCGGGGGGTGGGAAAAACTGTTTTTT.

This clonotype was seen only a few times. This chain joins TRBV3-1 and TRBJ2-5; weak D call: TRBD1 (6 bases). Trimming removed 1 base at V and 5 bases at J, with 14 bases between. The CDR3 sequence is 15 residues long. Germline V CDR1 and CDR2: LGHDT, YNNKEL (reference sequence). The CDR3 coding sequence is TGTGCCAGCAGCCAAGCAGGGACATTAGCTGAGACCCAGTACTTC. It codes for CASSQAGTLAETQYF.

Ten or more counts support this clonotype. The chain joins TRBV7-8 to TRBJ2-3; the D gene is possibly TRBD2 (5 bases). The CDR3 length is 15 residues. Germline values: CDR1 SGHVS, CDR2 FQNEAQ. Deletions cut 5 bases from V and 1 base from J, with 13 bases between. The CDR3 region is CASSHRRQGTDTQYF. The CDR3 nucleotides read TGTGCCAGCAGCCACCGGAGGCAGGGCACAGATACGCAGTATTTT.

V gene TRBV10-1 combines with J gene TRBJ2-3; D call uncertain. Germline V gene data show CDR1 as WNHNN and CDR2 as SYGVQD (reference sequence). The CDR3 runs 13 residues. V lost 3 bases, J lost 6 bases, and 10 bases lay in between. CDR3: CASSDTPRDTQYF. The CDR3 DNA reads TGCGCCAGCAGTGATACTCCCCGGGATACGCAGTATTTT.

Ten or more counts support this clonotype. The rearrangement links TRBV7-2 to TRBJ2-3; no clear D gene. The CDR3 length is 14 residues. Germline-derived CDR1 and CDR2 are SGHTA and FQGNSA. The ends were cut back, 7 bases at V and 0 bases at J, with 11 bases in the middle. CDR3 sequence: CASKNTLSTDTQYF. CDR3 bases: TGTGCCAGCAAAAACACGTTGAGCACAGATACGCAGTATTTT. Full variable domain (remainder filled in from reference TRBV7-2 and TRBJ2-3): GAGVSQSPSNKVTEKGKDVELRCDPISGHTALYWYRQSLGQGLEFLIYFQGNSAPDKSGLPSDRFSAERTGGSVSTLTIQRTQQEDSAVYLCASKNTLSTDTQYFGPGTRLTVL.

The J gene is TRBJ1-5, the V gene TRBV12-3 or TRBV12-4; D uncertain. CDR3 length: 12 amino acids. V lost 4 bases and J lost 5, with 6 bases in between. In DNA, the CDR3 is TGTGCCAGCAGTTACGAAGATCAGCCCCAGCATTTT. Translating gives CASSYEDQPQHF.

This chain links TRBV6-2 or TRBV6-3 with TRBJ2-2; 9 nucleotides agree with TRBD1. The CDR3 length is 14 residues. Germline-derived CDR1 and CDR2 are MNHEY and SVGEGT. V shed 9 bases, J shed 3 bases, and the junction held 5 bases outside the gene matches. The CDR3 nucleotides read TGTGCCAGTAAGAGACAGGGGGACACCGGGGAGCTGTTTTTT. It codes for CASKRQGDTGELFF.

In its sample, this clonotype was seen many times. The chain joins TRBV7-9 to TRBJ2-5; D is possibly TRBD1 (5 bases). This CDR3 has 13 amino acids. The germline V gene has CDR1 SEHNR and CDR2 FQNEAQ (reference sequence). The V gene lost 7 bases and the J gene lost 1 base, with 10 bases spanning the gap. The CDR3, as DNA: TGTGCCAGCACCAGGGTCGGCCAAGAGACCCAGTACTTC. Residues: CASTRVGQETQYF.

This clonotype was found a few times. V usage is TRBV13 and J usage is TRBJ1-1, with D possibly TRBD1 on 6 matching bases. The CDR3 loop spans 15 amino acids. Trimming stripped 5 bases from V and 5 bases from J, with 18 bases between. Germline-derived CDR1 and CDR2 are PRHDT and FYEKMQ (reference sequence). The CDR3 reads CASSHSGGGGTEAFF. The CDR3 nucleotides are TGTGCCAGCAGCCACTCCGGGGGCGGTGGGACTGAAGCTTTCTTT.

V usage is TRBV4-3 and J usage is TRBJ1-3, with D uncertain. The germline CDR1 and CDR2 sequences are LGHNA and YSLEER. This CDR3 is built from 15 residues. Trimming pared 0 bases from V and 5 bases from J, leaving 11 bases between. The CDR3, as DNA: TGCGCCAGCAGCCAAGATCCTGGACGGAGAAACACCATATATTTT. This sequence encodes CASSQDPGRRNTIYF.

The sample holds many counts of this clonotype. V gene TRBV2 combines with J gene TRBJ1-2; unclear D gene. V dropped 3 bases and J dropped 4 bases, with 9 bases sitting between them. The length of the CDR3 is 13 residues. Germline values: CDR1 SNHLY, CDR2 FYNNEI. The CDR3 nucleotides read TGTGCCAGCAGTGATAGAGGGCTCTATGGCTACACCTTC. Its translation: CASSDRGLYGYTF. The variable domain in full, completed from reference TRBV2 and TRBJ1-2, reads EPEVTQTPSHQVTQMGQEVILRCVPISNHLYFYWYRQILGQKVEFLVSFYNNEISEKSEIFDDQFSVERPDGSNFTLKIRSTKLEDSAMYFCASSDRGLYGYTFGSGTRLTVV.

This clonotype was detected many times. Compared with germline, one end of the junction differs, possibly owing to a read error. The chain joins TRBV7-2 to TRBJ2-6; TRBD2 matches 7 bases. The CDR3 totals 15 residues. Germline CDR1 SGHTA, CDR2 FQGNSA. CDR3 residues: CASSLGGSGANVLTF. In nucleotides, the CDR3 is TGCGCCAGCAGCTTGGGGGGGTCCGGGGCCAACGTCCTGACTTTC.

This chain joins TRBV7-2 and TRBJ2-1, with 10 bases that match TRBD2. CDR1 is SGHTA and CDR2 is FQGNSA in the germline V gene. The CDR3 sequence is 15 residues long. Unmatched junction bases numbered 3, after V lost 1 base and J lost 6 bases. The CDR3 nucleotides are TGTGCCAGCAGCTTAGAAGGGACTAGCGCCAATGAGCAGTTCTTC. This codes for CASSLEGTSANEQFF.

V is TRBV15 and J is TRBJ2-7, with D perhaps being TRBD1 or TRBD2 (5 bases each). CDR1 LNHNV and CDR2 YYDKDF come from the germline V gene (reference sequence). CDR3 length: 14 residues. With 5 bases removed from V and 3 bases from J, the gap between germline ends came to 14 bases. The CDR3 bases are TGTGCCACCAGCCCTCGGAGGCAGGGCTACGAGCAGTACTTC. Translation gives CATSPRRQGYEQYF.

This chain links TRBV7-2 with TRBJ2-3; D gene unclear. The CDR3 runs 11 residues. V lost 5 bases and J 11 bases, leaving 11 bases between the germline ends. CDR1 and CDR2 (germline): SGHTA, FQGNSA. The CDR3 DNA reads TGTGCCAGCAGCCGACTGATGGGGCAGTATTTT. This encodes CASSRLMGQYF.

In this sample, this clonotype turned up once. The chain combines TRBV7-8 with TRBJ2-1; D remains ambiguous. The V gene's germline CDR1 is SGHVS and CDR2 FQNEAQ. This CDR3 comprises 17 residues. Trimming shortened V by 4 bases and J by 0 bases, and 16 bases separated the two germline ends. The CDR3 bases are TGTGCCAGCAGCTCGTTAATTGGGCCGAGCTCCTACAATGAGCAGTTCTTC. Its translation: CASSSLIGPSSYNEQFF.

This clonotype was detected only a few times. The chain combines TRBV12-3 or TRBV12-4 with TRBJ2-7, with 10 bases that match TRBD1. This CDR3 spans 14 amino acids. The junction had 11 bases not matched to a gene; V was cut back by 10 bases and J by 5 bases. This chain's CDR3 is CATLDRGRSHEQYF. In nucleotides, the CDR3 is TGTGCCACACTCGACAGGGGGCGCAGCCACGAGCAGTACTTC.

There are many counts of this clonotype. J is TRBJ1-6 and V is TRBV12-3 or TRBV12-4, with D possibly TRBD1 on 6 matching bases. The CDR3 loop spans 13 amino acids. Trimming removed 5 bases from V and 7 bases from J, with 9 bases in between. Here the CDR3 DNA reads TGTGCCAGCAGTCCCGACAGGAATTCACCCCTCCACTTT. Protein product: CASSPDRNSPLHF.

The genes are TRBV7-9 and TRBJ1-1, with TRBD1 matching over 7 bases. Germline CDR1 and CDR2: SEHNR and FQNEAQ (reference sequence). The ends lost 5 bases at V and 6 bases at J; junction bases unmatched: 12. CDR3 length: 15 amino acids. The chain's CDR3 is CASSQMGGQYPEAFF. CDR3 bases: TGTGCCAGCAGCCAAATGGGGGGACAGTACCCTGAAGCTTTCTTT.

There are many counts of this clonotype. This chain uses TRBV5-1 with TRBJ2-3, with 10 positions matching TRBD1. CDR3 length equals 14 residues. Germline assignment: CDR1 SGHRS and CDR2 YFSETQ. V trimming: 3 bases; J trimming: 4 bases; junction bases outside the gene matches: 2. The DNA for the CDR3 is TGCGCCAGCAGCTCAGGACAGGGGGCAGATACGCAGTATTTT. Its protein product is CASSSGQGADTQYF.

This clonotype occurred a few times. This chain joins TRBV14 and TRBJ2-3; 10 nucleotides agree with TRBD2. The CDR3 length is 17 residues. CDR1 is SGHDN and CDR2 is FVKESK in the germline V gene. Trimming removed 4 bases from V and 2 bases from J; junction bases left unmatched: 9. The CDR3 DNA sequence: TGTGCCAGCAGCCTTTCTTTGGGACTAGCGCCCACAGATACGCAGTATTTT. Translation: CASSLSLGLAPTDTQYF.

The CDR3 sequence is CASSPTGLLSSYNEQFF. The CDR3 DNA sequence: TGTGCCAGCAGTCCTACGGGACTACTGAGCTCCTACAATGAGCAGTTCTTC. The chain has TRBV6-2 or TRBV6-3 and TRBJ2-1, with TRBD2 matching 7 bases. V gave up 5 bases and J gave up 0 bases; unmatched junction bases: 10. The CDR3 contains 17 residues. Germline V gene sequence: CDR1 MNHEY, CDR2 SVGEGT.